Shown below are 9 T cell receptor beta chains from a single sample sequenced in a study of T cell changes during pregnancy in multiple sclerosis. The data were produced by immunoSEQ multiplex PCR, yet TCRdb's version contains in-frame clones alone and is incomplete. This table holds 75,000 to 95,000 clones, about 92% found once. Sample: peripheral blood, taken after pregnancy. These receptor sequences come from a female donor with multiple sclerosis, enrolled in a pregnancy study.

This chain uses TRBV7-3 with TRBJ2-2; 11 nucleotides line up with TRBD1. This CDR3 spans 14 amino acids. With 5 bases clipped from V and 7 bases from J, the junction kept 3 bases outside the gene matches. Germline V gives CDR1 SGHTA, CDR2 FQGTGA. In DNA, the CDR3 is TGTGCCAGCAGCGGACAGGGGGCCGTCGGGGAGCTGTTTTTT. Its translation is CASSGQGAVGELFF.

The chain has TRBV7-9 and TRBJ2-7; 8 positions agree with TRBD1. Germline lookup yields CDR1 SEHNR and CDR2 FQNEAQ (reference sequence). The CDR3 totals 14 residues. The ends lost 6 bases at V and 4 bases at J; junction bases unmatched: 8. The CDR3 is CASSSTGDSYEQYF. CDR3 sequence (DNA): TGTGCCAGCAGTTCGACAGGGGACTCGTACGAGCAGTACTTC.

The V gene is TRBV5-4, the J gene TRBJ2-7, with 10 bases that match TRBD1. The CDR3 spans 17 residues. The ends lost 3 bases at V and 2 bases at J; junction bases unmatched: 11. Germline V gene data show CDR1 as SGHNT and CDR2 as YYREEE (reference sequence). CDR3 in amino acids: CASSSLRGTGETYEQYF. In nucleotides, the CDR3 is TGTGCCAGCAGCTCGCTGAGAGGGACAGGGGAAACCTACGAGCAGTACTTC.

The V and J genes are TRBV4-3 and TRBJ1-2; TRBD1 aligns across 7 bases. Germline lookup yields CDR1 LGHNA and CDR2 YSLEER. The CDR3 consists of 14 residues. V gave up 1 base and J gave up 6 bases; unmatched junction bases: 5. CDR3 amino acids: CASSQGGGGNGYTF. CDR3 nucleotides: TGCGCCAGCAGCCAAGGAGGGGGCGGGAATGGCTACACCTTC.

The J gene is TRBJ2-7, the V gene TRBV19; D may be TRBD2 (5 bases). This CDR3 region has 11 residues. The germline gives CDR1 LNHDA, CDR2 SQIVND (reference sequence). The germline V and J ends were trimmed by 11 bases and 3 bases, with 11 bases remaining between them. CDR3 sequence: CAAAAGYEQYF. As DNA, the CDR3 is TGTGCCGCCGCCGCGGGCTACGAGCAGTACTTC.

V and J are TRBV5-4 and TRBJ2-5; TRBD1 might be the D (5 bases). Germline values: CDR1 SGHNT, CDR2 YYREEE (reference sequence). The CDR3 is 13 amino acids. Trimming pared 6 bases from V and 5 bases from J, leaving 14 bases between. CDR3 bases: TGTGCCAGCACCTCCCCCAGGGTTGAGACCCAGTACTTC. Protein: CASTSPRVETQYF.

The rearrangement uses TRBV29-1 and TRBJ2-1; 10 bases match TRBD1. Germline V gene sequence: CDR1 SQVTM, CDR2 ANQGSEA. The CDR3 spans 15 residues. With 0 bases clipped from V and 6 bases from J, the junction kept 5 bases outside the gene matches. Here the CDR3 DNA reads TGCAGCGTTGAAGAGACAGGGGGCGTCTCCAATGAGCAGTTCTTC. It is translated as CSVEETGGVSNEQFF.

The count of this clone is one. The rearrangement uses TRBV4-1 and TRBJ1-5; possibly TRBD1 for D (6 bases). Looked up from germline, CDR1 is MGHRA and CDR2 is YSYEKL. Trimming cost V 8 bases and J 7 bases, with 15 bases left between them. The CDR3 has 13 residues. In DNA, the CDR3 is TGCGCCAGCCATACAGGGTTCGGCCAGCCCCAGCATTTT. Translation: CASHTGFGQPQHF.

This chain links TRBV7-2 with TRBJ1-6, with D perhaps matching TRBD1 (6 bases). CDR1 is SGHTA and CDR2 is FQGNSA in the germline V gene. This CDR3 has 15 residues. V lost 6 bases, J lost 7 bases, and 16 bases lay in between. This chain's CDR3 is CASRGGGSGNSPLHF. The CDR3 nucleotides read TGTGCCAGCAGGGGAGGGGGTTCGGGGAATTCACCCCTCCACTTT.